A selection of T cell receptor beta chains follows, all from one sample in a study of OX40 agonist ivuxolimab in advanced cancers. Here immunoSEQ multiplex PCR was the method, and the copy in TCRdb shows in-frame clones only, minus some. The table has 25,000 to 30,000 clones, roughly 80% seen once. The starting material was CD4+ or CD8+ T cells sorted from blood, obtained in a trial of the OX40 agonist ivuxolimab. These receptors were collected from an adult with an advanced solid tumor such as melanoma, head and neck, liver or kidney cancer. The CDR3 runs from the conserved cysteine through the conserved F or W. A D gene is named only where the DNA matches it firmly. Size is stated for part of the rows, as once, few or many counts, or as a class when the clone is expanded.

d_call clone_size j_call cdr3_length v_call cdr3_nt cdr3_aa
TRBD2 . TRBJ2-2 13 TRBV10-2 TGCGCCAGCAGCACCGGGGGGGTCGGGGAGCTGTTTTTT CASSTGGVGELFF
. . TRBJ1-1 14 TRBV7-9 TGTGCCAGCAGCCCAGGGAGGGAGAAGACTGAAGCTTTCTTT CASSPGREKTEAFF
. . TRBJ1-3 16 TRBV6-1 TGTGCCAGCAGTGAAGCGCTCGCGCTCTCTGGAAACACCATATATTTT CASSEALALSGNTIYF
. . TRBJ2-3 15 TRBV7-9 TGTGCCAGCAGCTCCACTAGCTATAGCACAGATACGCAGTATTTT CASSSTSYSTDTQYF
TRBD2 once TRBJ2-2 14 TRBV27 TGTGCCAGCAGTCCTCGGGGGGTTACCGGGGAGCTGTTTTTT CASSPRGVTGELFF
. . TRBJ2-5 12 TRBV7-9 TGTGCCAGCAGCAATGTCCCGGAGACCCAGTACTTC CASSNVPETQYF
. . TRBJ1-2 15 TRBV7-9 TGTGCCAGCAGCATCCGGGACTCAGAACCCTATGGCTACACCTTC CASSIRDSEPYGYTF
. . TRBJ1-5 16 TRBV2 TGTGCCAGCAGTGAAGCGACTGTAGGAGGTTCCCAGCCCCAGCATTTT CASSEATVGGSQPQHF
TRBD2 once TRBJ2-7 17 TRBV7-8 TGTGCCAGCAGCTCCACTAGCGGGGTTTCTTTTCGAGCCGAGCAGTACTTC CASSSTSGVSFRAEQYF
. once TRBJ1-1 14 TRBV27 TGTGCCAGCAGGGAGGGGGGGCTCGGCACTGAAGCTTTCTTT CASREGGLGTEAFF
TRBD2 . TRBJ2-1 17 TRBV13 TGTGCCAGCAGCTTGGCCGCGGGGCTAGCGGGGGGAAATGAGCAGTTCTTC CASSLAAGLAGGNEQFF
. . TRBJ2-5 14 TRBV5-8 TGTGCCAGCAGCCCCCGTGGAACACAAGAGACCCAGTACTTC CASSPRGTQETQYF
. . TRBJ2-2 16 TRBV14 TGTGCCAGCAGCCAATCATTCAGGGTTGACACCGGGGAGCTGTTTTTT CASSQSFRVDTGELFF
. . TRBJ2-2 14 TRBV14 TGTGCCAGCAGCCGGGCAGGGTTCACCGGGGAGCTGTTTTTT CASSRAGFTGELFF
. . TRBJ2-2 15 TRBV27 TGTGCCAGCAGTTTAACGCCGGAAGTCACCGGGGAGCTGTTTTTT CASSLTPEVTGELFF
TRBD2 . TRBJ2-5 11 TRBV27 TGTGCCAGCAGTGCCGGGAGGAACCAGTACTTC CASSAGRNQYF
. few TRBJ2-7 11 TRBV20-1 TGCAGTGCTAGGTCCGACTACGAGCAGTACTTC CSARSDYEQYF
. few TRBJ2-7 11 TRBV7-9 TGTGCCAGCAGCCCTATAGAGGAGCAGTACTTC CASSPIEEQYF
. few TRBJ1-3 11 TRBV11-2 TGTGCGGGTTTGACTGGAAACACCATATATTTT CAGLTGNTIYF
TRBD1 . TRBJ2-1 16 TRBV5-1 TGCGCCAGCAGCTTTACCGGGACAGGGATCTACAATGAGCAGTTCTTC CASSFTGTGIYNEQFF
TRBD1 . TRBJ1-2 14 TRBV7-3 TGTGCCAGCAGCTTAACAGGGGGCGAGGTTGGCTACACCTTC CASSLTGGEVGYTF
. . TRBJ2-3 15 TRBV7-8 TGTGCCAGCAGCTTATCCGCCGGGGACACAGATACGCAGTATTTT CASSLSAGDTDTQYF
TRBD1 . TRBJ2-5 15 TRBV5-1 TGCGCCAGCAGCGTCATAGGGACAGTCGCAGAGACCCAGTACTTC CASSVIGTVAETQYF